Shown below are 9 T cell receptor beta chains from a single sample sequenced in a study of cytotoxic CD8 clonotypes in ibrutinib-treated CLL (dated by TCRdb to about 2021). Libraries came from the immunoSEQ multiplex PCR assay. The immuneACCESS repertoire file appears here via TCRdb, limited to in-frame rearrangements. These files lack a portion of the clones; in checked studies, under half of the deficit traces to unresolved V genes, and the cause of the others is not known. Across this sample there are some 30,000 clones, with about 80% seen only once. Less than 55% of the sample lies in the top ten. Sample: PBMCs, taken after 36 months of ibrutinib treatment. The receptors originated from a human donor with chronic lymphocytic leukemia.

This clone occurred once. The chain carries TRBV4-3 and TRBJ2-3; D is possibly TRBD2 (6 bases). Germline CDR1 and CDR2: LGHNA and YSLEER. The CDR3 contains 17 residues. V gave up 0 bases and J gave up 0 bases, with 13 bases separating them. CDR3 loop: CASSQDRAGTSTDTQYF. In DNA, the CDR3 is TGCGCCAGCAGCCAAGATAGGGCCGGGACTAGCACAGATACGCAGTATTTT.

The CDR3 DNA is TGTGCCAGCGGCTGGGGAAACATTCAGTACTTC. This gives the protein CASGWGNIQYF. The chain links TRBV27 to TRBJ2-4; D is unclear. The CDR3 sequence is 11 residues long. V lost 8 bases, J lost 6 bases, and 8 bases lay in between. Germline values: CDR1 MNHEY, CDR2 SMNVEV (reference sequence).

The count of this clone is one. The V and J genes are TRBV7-9 and TRBJ1-2; the D gene is possibly TRBD1 (5 bases). Germline assignment: CDR1 SEHNR and CDR2 FQNEAQ (reference sequence). The CDR3 totals 16 residues. Trimming cost V 3 bases and J 0 bases, with 14 bases left between them. The CDR3 spells CASSFAGLRANYGYTF. The CDR3, as DNA: TGTGCCAGCAGCTTTGCGGGACTGCGGGCTAACTATGGCTACACCTTC.

The CDR3: CASSLASGGPPGELFF. Here the CDR3 DNA reads TGCGCCAGCAGCTTGGCTAGCGGGGGCCCACCCGGGGAGCTGTTTTTT. This chain connects TRBV5-1 to TRBJ2-2, with 10 bases fitting TRBD2. V shed 0 bases and J 6 bases; nucleotides not matched to a gene: 5. From germline, CDR1 is SGHRS and CDR2 YFSETQ. The CDR3 is made up of 16 amino acids.

This sequence joins TRBV28 and TRBJ1-2, with a weak D call TRBD1 (5 bases). V lost 2 bases and J lost 2, with 9 bases in between. The CDR3 is made up of 14 amino acids. Germline V gives CDR1 MDHEN, CDR2 SYDVKM. The CDR3 bases are TGTGCCAGCAGTTTAGGGGACGGAAACTATGGCTACACCTTC. Translating gives CASSLGDGNYGYTF.

The gene calls are TRBV15 and TRBJ1-6; the D is unclear. Germline V gene sequence: CDR1 LNHNV, CDR2 YYDKDF (reference sequence). V was shortened by 0 bases and J by 3 bases, with 15 bases between the two germline ends. This CDR3 has 18 residues. The CDR3 nucleotides are TGTGCCACCAGCAGAGATCGGTTCGGAGCTGGCTATAATTCACCCCTCCACTTT. Its translation is CATSRDRFGAGYNSPLHF.

V usage is TRBV19 and J usage is TRBJ2-3; 13 bases agree with TRBD2. From germline, CDR1 is LNHDA and CDR2 SQIVND (reference sequence). Losses at the gene ends were 4 bases for V and 5 bases for J; bases not matched to a gene: 12. The CDR3 is 18 amino acids. Here the CDR3 reads CASSSSPGLAGREDTQYF. CDR3 DNA: TGTGCCAGTAGTAGTTCACCGGGACTAGCGGGGCGGGAAGATACGCAGTATTTT.

This clone has a single count. The V call is TRBV9, the J call TRBJ1-1; TRBD1 matches 10 bases. The CDR3 runs 15 residues. V was pared by 3 bases and J by 5 bases, with 7 bases of the junction left unmatched. Per the germline V gene, CDR1 is SGDLS and CDR2 is YYNGEE. CDR3 sequence reads: CASSAPGQGKTEAFF. The CDR3 DNA reads as TGTGCCAGCAGCGCCCCGGGACAGGGGAAAACTGAAGCTTTCTTT.

The rearrangement uses TRBV10-2 and TRBJ1-6, with TRBD1 identical over 8 bases. This CDR3 comprises 16 residues. With 6 bases clipped from V and 6 bases from J, the junction kept 10 bases outside the gene matches. Germline CDR1 reads WSHSY; CDR2 reads SAAADI. Written as DNA, the CDR3 is TGCGCCAGCAGAGAATACAGGGGGGAGATTAATTCACCCCTCCACTTT. Amino acid sequence: CASREYRGEINSPLHF.